These 12 T cell receptor beta chains originate from one sample sequenced in a study of shared clonotypes between healthy human individuals. Sequencing used immunoSEQ multiplex PCR; TCRdb keeps in-frame clones, though not all of them. The table lists about 490,000 clones, roughly four fifths of them singletons. Sequencing was carried out using PBMCs. All receptors come from a woman in her 40s in good health. Some clones in this sample may be carry-over from other donors' samples.

In DNA, the CDR3 is TGTGCCAGCAGCTCCACCCGGGACACTGAAAAACTGTTTTTT. Amino acids: CASSSTRDTEKLFF. The V and J genes are TRBV7-2 and TRBJ1-4; the D gene is possibly TRBD1 (6 bases). V was trimmed by 4 bases and J by 7 bases, leaving 13 bases between them. Germline CDR1 reads SGHTA; CDR2 reads FQGNSA. This CDR3 has 14 residues.

This clone was picked up a small number of times. The chain couples TRBV5-1 to TRBJ2-1; D is ambiguous. Germline CDR1 and CDR2: SGHRS and YFSETQ. The CDR3 is made up of 13 amino acids. The germline V and J ends were trimmed by 4 bases and 8 bases, with 13 bases remaining between them. The CDR3 reads CASSQDSGDEQFF. For the CDR3, the DNA is TGCGCCAGCAGCCAAGACTCGGGCGATGAGCAGTTCTTC.

The V gene is TRBV6-1, the J gene TRBJ1-2, with D hard to call. Germline values: CDR1 MNHNS, CDR2 SASEGT. CDR3 length: 13 amino acids. V lost 3 bases and J 4 bases, leaving 9 bases between the germline ends. In DNA, the CDR3 is TGTGCCAGCAGTGATAGACTGAGCTATGGCTACACCTTC. Translated: CASSDRLSYGYTF.

This clone has only one observation. This chain joins TRBV4-2 and TRBJ2-1, with 10 bases identical to TRBD2. Germline values: CDR1 LGHNA, CDR2 YNFKEQ. The CDR3 covers 16 residues. V was pared by 5 bases and J by 2 bases, with 6 bases of the junction left unmatched. CDR3 sequence: CASSLGGLAPYNEQFF. The CDR3 DNA follows: TGTGCCAGCAGCTTGGGGGGACTAGCGCCCTACAATGAGCAGTTCTTC.

The chain links TRBV29-1 to TRBJ2-3; D is uncertain. The V end was cut by 0 bases, the J end by 2 bases, with 9 bases between. Germline CDR1 reads SQVTM; CDR2 reads ANQGSEA. The CDR3 runs to 14 residues. CDR3 nucleotides: TGCAGCGTTGAAGATAGGCTGATCACAGATACGCAGTATTTT. This translates into CSVEDRLITDTQYF.

This clone was found a few times. This chain links TRBV2 with TRBJ1-2; TRBD1 might be the D (5 bases). The CDR3 spans 15 residues. Trimming took off 2 bases at V and 8 bases at J, with 18 bases between the two ends. Germline V lookup: CDR1 SNHLY, CDR2 FYNNEI. CDR3 nucleotide sequence: TGTGCCAGCAGTGAATCCCTGGGGGACGGATGGGGCTACACCTTC. The encoded protein is CASSESLGDGWGYTF.

Comment on this clone: This likely stems from a read error, as it lies one base from a far larger clone. This sequence joins TRBV5-4 and TRBJ2-7; weak D call: TRBD2 (5 bases). This CDR3 has 14 amino acids. Germline V gene sequence: CDR1 SGHNT, CDR2 YYREEE (reference sequence). The CDR3 loop reads CASSPGEFASEQCF. Written as DNA, the CDR3 is TGTGCCAGCAGCCCCGGGGAGTTTGCCTCCGAGCAGTGCTTC. The full variable domain, with the rest looked up from reference TRBV5-4 and TRBJ2-7, is ETGVTQSPTHLIKTRGQQVTLRCSSQSGHNTVSWYQQALGQGPQFIFQYYREEENGRGNFPPRFSGLQFPNYSSELNVNALELDDSALYLCASSPGEFASEQCFGPGTRLTVT.

A few counts support this clone. V gene TRBV9 combines with J gene TRBJ2-4, with TRBD2 as a possible D gene (6 bases). There are 15 residues in the CDR3. V gave up 1 base and J gave up 4 bases, with 12 bases separating them. CDR1 is SGDLS and CDR2 is YYNGEE in the germline V gene. CDR3 sequence (DNA): TGTGCCAGCAGCGTAATGGGCGGGGAAAAAAACATTCAGTACTTC. It yields the protein CASSVMGGEKNIQYF. The variable domain in full, with the rest retrieved from reference TRBV9 and TRBJ2-4, is DSGVTQTPKHLITATGQRVTLRCSPRSGDLSVYWYQQSLDQGLQFLIQYYNGEERAKGNILERFSAQQFPDLHSELNLSSLELGDSALYFCASSVMGGEKNIQYFGAGTRLSVL.

The CDR3 coding sequence is TGTGCCAGCAGCCAAGATCTAAGGGGAGAGACCCAGTACTTC. Translation gives CASSQDLRGETQYF. V is TRBV4-2 and J is TRBJ2-5; tentative D call: TRBD1 (5 bases). Germline lookup yields CDR1 LGHNA and CDR2 YNFKEQ. The ends were cut back, 0 bases at V and 4 bases at J, with 9 bases in the middle. There are 14 residues in the CDR3.

This clone has more than one count but fewer than ten. The chain is built from TRBV29-1 and TRBJ2-7; 14 bases are a match to TRBD2. This CDR3 has 16 residues. Germline loops: CDR1 SQVTM, CDR2 ANQGSEA. After removal of 7 bases from V and 2 bases from J, the junction contained 10 bases not matched to a gene. In DNA form, the CDR3 reads TGCAGCGCGACTAGCGGGAGGGACTATTATACCTACGAGCAGTACTTC. Translated: CSATSGRDYYTYEQYF.

This sequence joins TRBV10-2 and TRBJ2-3; D gene ambiguous. V was clipped by 4 bases and J by 2 bases, with 4 bases between them. This CDR3 is built from 12 residues. Germline loops: CDR1 WSHSY, CDR2 SAAADI. CDR3 residues: CASSAPTDTQYF. The DNA for the CDR3 is TGCGCCAGCAGTGCCCCCACAGATACGCAGTATTTT.

The chain employs TRBV7-2 and TRBJ2-7; 7 bases are shared with TRBD1. This CDR3 region has 16 residues. From germline, CDR1 is SGHTA and CDR2 FQGNSA. With V trimmed by 6 bases and J by 0 bases, 11 bases remained unmatched. CDR3 amino acids: CASRLTWQGDSYEQYF. CDR3 DNA sequence: TGTGCCAGCAGGCTAACGTGGCAGGGGGACTCCTACGAGCAGTACTTC.